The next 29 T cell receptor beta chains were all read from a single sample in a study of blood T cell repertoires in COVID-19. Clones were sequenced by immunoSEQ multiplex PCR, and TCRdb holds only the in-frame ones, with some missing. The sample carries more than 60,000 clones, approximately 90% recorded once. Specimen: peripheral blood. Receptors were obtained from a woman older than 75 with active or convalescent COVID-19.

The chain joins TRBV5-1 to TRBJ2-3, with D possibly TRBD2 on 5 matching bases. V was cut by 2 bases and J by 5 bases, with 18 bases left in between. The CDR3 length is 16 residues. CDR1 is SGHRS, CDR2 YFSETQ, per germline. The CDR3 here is CASSLYSPSGRDTQYF. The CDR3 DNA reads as TGCGCCAGCAGCTTATATAGTCCCTCGGGGAGAGATACGCAGTATTTT.

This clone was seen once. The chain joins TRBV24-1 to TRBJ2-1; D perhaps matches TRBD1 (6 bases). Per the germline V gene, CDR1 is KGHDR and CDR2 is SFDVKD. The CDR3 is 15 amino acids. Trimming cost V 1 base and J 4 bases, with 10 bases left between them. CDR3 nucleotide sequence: TGTGCCACCAGTGATTTTGGGACACTTTACAATGAGCAGTTCTTC. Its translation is CATSDFGTLYNEQFF.

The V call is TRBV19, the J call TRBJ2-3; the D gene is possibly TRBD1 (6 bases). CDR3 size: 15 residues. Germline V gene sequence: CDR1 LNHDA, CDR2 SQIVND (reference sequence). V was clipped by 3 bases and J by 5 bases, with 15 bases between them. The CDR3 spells CASSIIGRGGDTQYF. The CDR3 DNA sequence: TGTGCCAGTAGTATTATAGGCAGGGGTGGAGATACGCAGTATTTT.

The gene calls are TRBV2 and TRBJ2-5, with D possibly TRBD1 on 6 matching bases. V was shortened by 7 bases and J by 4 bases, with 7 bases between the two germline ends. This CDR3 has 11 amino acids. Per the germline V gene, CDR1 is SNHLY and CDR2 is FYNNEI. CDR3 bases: TGTGCCAGCAAAGGGGGAGAGACCCAGTACTTC. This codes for CASKGGETQYF.

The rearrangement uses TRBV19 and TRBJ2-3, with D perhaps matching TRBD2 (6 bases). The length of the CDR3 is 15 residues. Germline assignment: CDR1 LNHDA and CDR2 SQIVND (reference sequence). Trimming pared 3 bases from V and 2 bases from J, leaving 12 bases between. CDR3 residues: CASSIPGSITDTQYF. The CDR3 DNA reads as TGTGCCAGTAGTATCCCCGGGAGTATCACAGATACGCAGTATTTT. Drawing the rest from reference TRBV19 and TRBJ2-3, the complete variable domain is DGGITQSPKYLFRKEGQNVTLSCEQNLNHDAMYWYRQDPGQGLRLIYYSQIVNDFQKGDIAEGYSVSREKKESFPLTVTSAQKNPTAFYLCASSIPGSITDTQYFGPGTRLTVL.

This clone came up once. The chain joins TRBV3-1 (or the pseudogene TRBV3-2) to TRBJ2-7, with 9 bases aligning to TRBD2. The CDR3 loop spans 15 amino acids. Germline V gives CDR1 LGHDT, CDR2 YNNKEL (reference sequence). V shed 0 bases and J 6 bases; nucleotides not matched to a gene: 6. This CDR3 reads CASSQDSSGRSEQYF. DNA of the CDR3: TGTGCCAGCAGCCAAGATAGCAGCGGGAGGTCCGAGCAGTACTTC.

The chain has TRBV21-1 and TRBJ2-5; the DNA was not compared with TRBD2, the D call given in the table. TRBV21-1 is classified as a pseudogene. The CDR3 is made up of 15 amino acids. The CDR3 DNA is TGTGCCAGCAGCAAGCGGGGGGGCCCTGGAGAGACCCAGTACTTC. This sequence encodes CASSKRGGPGETQYF.

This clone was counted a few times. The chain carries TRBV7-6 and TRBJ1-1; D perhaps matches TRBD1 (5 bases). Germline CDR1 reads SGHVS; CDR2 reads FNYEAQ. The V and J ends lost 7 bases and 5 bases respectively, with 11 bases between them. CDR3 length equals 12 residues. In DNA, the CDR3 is TGTGCCAGCAAAGGGGTGGGAACTGAAGCTTTCTTT. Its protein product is CASKGVGTEAFF.

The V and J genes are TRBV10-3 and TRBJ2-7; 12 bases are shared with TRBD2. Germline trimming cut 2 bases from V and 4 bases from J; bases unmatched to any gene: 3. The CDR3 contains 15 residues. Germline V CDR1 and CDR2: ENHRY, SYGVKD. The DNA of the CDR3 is TGTGCCATCAGTGAGGGGACTAGCGGGCCGTACGAGCAGTACTTC. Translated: CAISEGTSGPYEQYF.

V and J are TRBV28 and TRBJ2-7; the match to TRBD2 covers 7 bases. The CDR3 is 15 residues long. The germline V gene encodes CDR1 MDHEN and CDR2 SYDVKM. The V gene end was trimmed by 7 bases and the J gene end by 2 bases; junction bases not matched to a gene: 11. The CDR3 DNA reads TGTGCCAGCACCCCGGCCCCGGGACTAACCTACGAGCAGTACTTC. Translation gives CASTPAPGLTYEQYF.

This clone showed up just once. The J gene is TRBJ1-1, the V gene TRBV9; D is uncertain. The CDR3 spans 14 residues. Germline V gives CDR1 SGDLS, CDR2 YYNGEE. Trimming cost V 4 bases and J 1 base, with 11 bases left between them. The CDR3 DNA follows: TGTGCCAGCAGCCCTCGTCCGGGGAACACTGAAGCTTTCTTT. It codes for CASSPRPGNTEAFF.

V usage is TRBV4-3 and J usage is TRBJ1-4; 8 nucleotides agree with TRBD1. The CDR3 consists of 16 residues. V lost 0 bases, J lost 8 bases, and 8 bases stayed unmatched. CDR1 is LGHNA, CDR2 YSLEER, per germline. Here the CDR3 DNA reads TGCGCCAGCAGCCAAGAGGGGACAGGTGGAGACGAAAAACTGTTTTTT. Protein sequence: CASSQEGTGGDEKLFF.

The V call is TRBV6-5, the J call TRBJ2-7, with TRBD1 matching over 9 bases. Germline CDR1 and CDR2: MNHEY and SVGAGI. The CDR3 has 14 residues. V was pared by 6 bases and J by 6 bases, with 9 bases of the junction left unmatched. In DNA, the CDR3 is TGTGCCAGCAGCACAGGGGGCGCTGGACGCGAGCAGTACTTC. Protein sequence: CASSTGGAGREQYF.

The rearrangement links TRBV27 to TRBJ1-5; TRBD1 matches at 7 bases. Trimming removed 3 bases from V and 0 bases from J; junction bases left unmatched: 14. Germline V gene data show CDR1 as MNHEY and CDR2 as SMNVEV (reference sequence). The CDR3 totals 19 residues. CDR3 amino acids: CASSFPLDRAPYSNQPQHF. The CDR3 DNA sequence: TGTGCCAGCAGTTTTCCCCTCGACAGGGCACCCTATAGCAATCAGCCCCAGCATTTT.

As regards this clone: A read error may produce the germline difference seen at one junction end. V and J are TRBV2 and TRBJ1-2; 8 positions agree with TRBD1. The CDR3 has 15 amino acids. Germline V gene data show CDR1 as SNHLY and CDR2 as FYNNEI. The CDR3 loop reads CAGRPEGQGRYGYTF. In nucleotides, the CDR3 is TGTGCCGGCAGACCCGAAGGACAGGGAAGGTATGGCTACACCTTC.

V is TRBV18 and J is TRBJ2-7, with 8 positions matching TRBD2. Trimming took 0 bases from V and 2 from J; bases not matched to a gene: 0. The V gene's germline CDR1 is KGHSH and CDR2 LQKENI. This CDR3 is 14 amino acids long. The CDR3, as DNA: TGTGCCAGCTCACCACCGGGACTAGCCTACGAGCAGTACTTC. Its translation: CASSPPGLAYEQYF.

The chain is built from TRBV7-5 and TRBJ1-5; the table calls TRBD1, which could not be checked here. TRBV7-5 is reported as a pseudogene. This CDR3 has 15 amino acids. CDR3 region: CARSLGTVSNQPQHF. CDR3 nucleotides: TGTGCCAGAAGCTTAGGGACAGTTAGCAATCAGCCCCAGCATTTT.

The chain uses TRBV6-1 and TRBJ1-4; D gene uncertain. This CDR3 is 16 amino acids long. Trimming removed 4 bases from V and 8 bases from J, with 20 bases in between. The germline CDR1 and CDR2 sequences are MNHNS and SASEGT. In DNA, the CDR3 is TGTGCCAGCAGTGGGGCCCAGGCCCTTTTTAGGGAAAAACTGTTTTTT. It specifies CASSGAQALFREKLFF.

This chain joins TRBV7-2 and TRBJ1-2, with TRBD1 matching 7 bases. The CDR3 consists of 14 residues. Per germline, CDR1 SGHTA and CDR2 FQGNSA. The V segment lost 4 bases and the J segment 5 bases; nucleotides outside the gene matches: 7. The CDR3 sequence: CASSSIRGVYGYTF. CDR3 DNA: TGTGCCAGCAGCTCGATCAGGGGGGTGTATGGCTACACCTTC.

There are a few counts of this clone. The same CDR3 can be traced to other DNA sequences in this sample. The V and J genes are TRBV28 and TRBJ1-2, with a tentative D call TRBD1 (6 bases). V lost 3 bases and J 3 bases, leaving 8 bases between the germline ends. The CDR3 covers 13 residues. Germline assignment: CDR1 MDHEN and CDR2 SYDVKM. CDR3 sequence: CASSLQGYYGYTF. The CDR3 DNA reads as TGTGCCAGCAGTTTGCAGGGGTACTATGGCTACACCTTC.

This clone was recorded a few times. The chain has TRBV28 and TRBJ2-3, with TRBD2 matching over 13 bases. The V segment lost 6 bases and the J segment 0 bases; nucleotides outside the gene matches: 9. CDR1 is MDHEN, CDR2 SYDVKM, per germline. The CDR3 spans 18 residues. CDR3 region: CASRRGLAGVRSTDTQYF. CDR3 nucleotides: TGTGCCAGCAGGAGAGGACTAGCGGGAGTGAGGAGCACAGATACGCAGTATTTT.

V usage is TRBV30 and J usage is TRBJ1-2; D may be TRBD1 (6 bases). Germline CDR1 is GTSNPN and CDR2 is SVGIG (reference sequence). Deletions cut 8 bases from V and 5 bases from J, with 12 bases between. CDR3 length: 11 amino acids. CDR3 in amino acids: CATQGWYGYTF. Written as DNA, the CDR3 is TGTGCCACACAGGGTTGGTATGGCTACACCTTC.

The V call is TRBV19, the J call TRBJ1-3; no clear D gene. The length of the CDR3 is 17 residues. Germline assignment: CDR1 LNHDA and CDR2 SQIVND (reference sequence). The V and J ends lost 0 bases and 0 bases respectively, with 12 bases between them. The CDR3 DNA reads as TGTGCCAGTAGTATAGAGTCTTCTGCAGTCTCTGGAAACACCATATATTTT. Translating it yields CASSIESSAVSGNTIYF. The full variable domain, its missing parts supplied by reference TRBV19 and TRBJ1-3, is DGGITQSPKYLFRKEGQNVTLSCEQNLNHDAMYWYRQDPGQGLRLIYYSQIVNDFQKGDIAEGYSVSREKKESFPLTVTSAQKNPTAFYLCASSIESSAVSGNTIYFGEGSWLTVV.

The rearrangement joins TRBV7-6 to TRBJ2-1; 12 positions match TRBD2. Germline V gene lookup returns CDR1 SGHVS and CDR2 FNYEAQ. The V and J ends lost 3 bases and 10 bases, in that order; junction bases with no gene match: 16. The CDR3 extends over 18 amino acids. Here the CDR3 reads CASSFRGRLAGVPGEQFF. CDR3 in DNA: TGTGCCAGCAGCTTTAGGGGGAGACTAGCGGGAGTTCCGGGCGAGCAGTTCTTC.

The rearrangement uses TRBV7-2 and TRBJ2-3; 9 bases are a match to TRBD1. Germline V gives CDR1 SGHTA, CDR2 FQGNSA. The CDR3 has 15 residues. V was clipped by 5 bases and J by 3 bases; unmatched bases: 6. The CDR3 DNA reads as TGTGCCAGCAGCCTGGACAGGGGAGCAACAGATACGCAGTATTTT. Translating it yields CASSLDRGATDTQYF.

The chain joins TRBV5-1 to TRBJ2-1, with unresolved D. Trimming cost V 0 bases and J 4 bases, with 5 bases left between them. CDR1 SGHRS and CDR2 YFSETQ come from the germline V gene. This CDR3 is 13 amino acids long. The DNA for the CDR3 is TGCGCCAGCAGCTTGGACTCATACAATGAGCAGTTCTTC. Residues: CASSLDSYNEQFF.

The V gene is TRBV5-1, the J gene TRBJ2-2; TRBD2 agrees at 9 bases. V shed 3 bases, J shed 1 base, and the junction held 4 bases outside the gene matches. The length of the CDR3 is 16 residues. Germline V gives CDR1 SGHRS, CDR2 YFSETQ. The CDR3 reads CASSYLAGRNTGELFF. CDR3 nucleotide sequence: TGCGCCAGCAGCTATCTAGCGGGACGGAACACCGGGGAGCTGTTTTTT. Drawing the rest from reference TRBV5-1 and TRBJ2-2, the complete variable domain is KAGVTQTPRYLIKTRGQQVTLSCSPISGHRSVSWYQQTPGQGLQFLFEYFSETQRNKGNFPGRFSGRQFSNSRSEMNVSTLELGDSALYLCASSYLAGRNTGELFFGEGSRLTVL.

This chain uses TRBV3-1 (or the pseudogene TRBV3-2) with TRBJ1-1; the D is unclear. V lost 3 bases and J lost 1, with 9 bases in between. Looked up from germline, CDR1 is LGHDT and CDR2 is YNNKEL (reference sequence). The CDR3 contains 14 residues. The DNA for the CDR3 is TGTGCCAGCAGCCAGAACGGTCAGAACACTGAAGCTTTCTTT. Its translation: CASSQNGQNTEAFF.

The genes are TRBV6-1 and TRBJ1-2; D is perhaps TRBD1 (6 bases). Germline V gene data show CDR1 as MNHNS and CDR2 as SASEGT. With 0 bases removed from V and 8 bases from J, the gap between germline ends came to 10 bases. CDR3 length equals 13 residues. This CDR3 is CASSEATGQGYTF. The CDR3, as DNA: TGTGCCAGCAGTGAAGCCACAGGGCAAGGCTACACCTTC.